Listed here is a single TCR beta chain. Its specificity is unknown. Measured with immunoSEQ multiplex PCR; TCRdb has only the in-frame clones, and not every one. The sample has tens of thousands of clones, 80% seen once. Noted time point: week 11, during vaccination. The vaccine gave 300 ug of a 20-mer mutant IDH1 peptide subcutaneously per dose. The sample belongs to a study of a mutant IDH1 vaccine in newly diagnosed glioma. The ends lost 4 bases at V and 6 bases at J; junction bases unmatched: 9. The germline CDR1 and CDR2 sequences are SGHDT and YYEEEE. The CDR3 length is 17 residues. The sequenced sample was PBMCs, obtained from a glioma patient whose treatment included an IDH1 peptide vaccine. V usage is TRBV5-6 and J usage is TRBJ2-3; 15 bases are a match to TRBD2. This TCR came from a man in his forties or fifties with glioma. The CDR3 sequence: CASSIGLAGGPVDTQYF. In nucleotides, the CDR3 is TGTGCCAGCAGCATCGGACTAGCGGGGGGGCCGGTGGATACGCAGTATTTT. Looking up the rest from reference TRBV5-6 and TRBJ2-3 gives the full variable domain: DAGVTQSPTHLIKTRGQQVTLRCSPKSGHDTVSWYQQALGQGPQFIFQYYEEEERQRGNFPDRFSGHQFPNYSSELNVNALLLGDSALYLCASSIGLAGGPVDTQYFGPGTRLTVL.